The sequence of this TCR beta chain was determined in a study of shared clonotypes between healthy human individuals. All donors were healthy HIV-negative adults lacking recent acute infections or vaccinations. The CDR3 runs to 16 residues. The V segment lost 6 bases and the J segment 3 bases; nucleotides outside the gene matches: 11. Germline values: CDR1 MNHEY, CDR2 SMNVEV (reference sequence). The repertoire was sequenced with immunoSEQ multiplex PCR; TCRdb's copy has only in-frame clones and lacks some. The data hold fewer than 3 million clones, with 80% to 95% observed a single time. The specimen sequenced was naive CD4+ T cells from PBMCs. Subset of the sample: CD45RA+ positively selected. This sequence originates from a man aged 18 to 29 in good health. Some clones in this sample may be carry-over from other donors' samples. The chain is built from TRBV27 and TRBJ2-3; 8 bases line up with TRBD1. DNA for the CDR3: TGTGCCAGCAGCCAAAGGCCAGGGGGCGCGACAGATACGCAGTATTTT. Protein: CASSQRPGGATDTQYF.